These T cell receptor beta chains were read from a single sample in a study of T cells in Graves' hyperthyroidism and ophthalmopathy. TCRdb re-called the multiplex PCR reads with MiXCR, one entry per CDR3 protein. The sample lists about 280,000 distinct CDR3 sequences, under 30% occurring once. The sequencing sample was made of blood. The receptor set was obtained from a middle-aged man with Graves' hyperthyroidism that later progressed to Graves' ophthalmopathy. The CDR3 runs from the conserved cysteine through the conserved F or W. Fields, in order: J gene, D gene, clone size, V gene, CDR3 DNA, CDR3 protein. D genes are given only for firm matches. A row's size may be missing; if present it is once, few, many or a size class.

j_call: TRBJ1-3; d_call: .; clone_size: few; v_call: TRBV20-1; cdr3_nt: TGCAGTGCTAGGGCAGGGTATGGAAACACCATATATTTT; cdr3_aa: CSARAGYGNTIYF
j_call: TRBJ2-7; d_call: TRBD2; clone_size: .; v_call: TRBV24-1; cdr3_nt: TGTGCCACCAGTGATCCCGGGACTAGCGGATACGAGCAGTACTTC; cdr3_aa: CATSDPGTSGYEQYF
j_call: TRBJ2-5; d_call: TRBD2; clone_size: many; v_call: TRBV2; cdr3_nt: TGTGCCAGCGGGGCGGGACTAGCGGCGCGTGGGGAGACCCAGTACTTC; cdr3_aa: CASGAGLAARGETQYF
j_call: TRBJ1-5; d_call: .; clone_size: once; v_call: TRBV6-5; cdr3_nt: TGTGCCAGCAGTTCAGAAGGACGGGACAATCAGCCCCAGCATTTT; cdr3_aa: CASSSEGRDNQPQHF
j_call: TRBJ2-2; d_call: .; clone_size: many; v_call: TRBV24-1; cdr3_nt: TGTGCCACCAGTGATCCGGGACCCCAGGGGAGCACCGGGGAGCTGTTTTTT; cdr3_aa: CATSDPGPQGSTGELFF
j_call: TRBJ2-7; d_call: .; clone_size: many; v_call: TRBV19; cdr3_nt: TGTGCCAGTAGTATGGTGGCGACAGTCCACTACTACGAGCAGTACTTC; cdr3_aa: CASSMVATVHYYEQYF
j_call: TRBJ2-4; d_call: .; clone_size: many; v_call: TRBV6-2/TRBV6-3; cdr3_nt: TGTGCCAGCCATGAACCCCTAGCCAAAAACATTCGGTACTTC; cdr3_aa: CASHEPLAKNIRYF
j_call: TRBJ1-5; d_call: TRBD1; clone_size: .; v_call: TRBV11-2; cdr3_nt: TGTGCCAGCAGCTTTATAGGGGGCTCGGGGAGCAATCAGCCCCAGCATTTT; cdr3_aa: CASSFIGGSGSNQPQHF
j_call: TRBJ1-5; d_call: .; clone_size: .; v_call: TRBV5-6; cdr3_nt: TGTGCCAGCAGCCAGAGTGACACAGGGTTGTACCAGCCCCAGCATTTT; cdr3_aa: CASSQSDTGLYQPQHF
j_call: TRBJ1-2; d_call: .; clone_size: .; v_call: TRBV7-2; cdr3_nt: TGTGCCAGCAGCTTAGGCCAGGGCCATAACTATGGCTACACCTTC; cdr3_aa: CASSLGQGHNYGYTF
j_call: TRBJ2-7; d_call: .; clone_size: many; v_call: TRBV10-3; cdr3_nt: TGTGCCATCAGACCCGGGACAACCACCTACGAGCAGTACTTC; cdr3_aa: CAIRPGTTTYEQYF
j_call: TRBJ2-4; d_call: TRBD2; clone_size: many; v_call: TRBV6-5; cdr3_nt: TGTGCCAGCAGCCCCCCCGGCGGGAGAGACATTCAGTACTTC; cdr3_aa: CASSPPGGRDIQYF
j_call: TRBJ1-2; d_call: .; clone_size: many; v_call: TRBV20-1; cdr3_nt: TGCAGTGCCTTAGATCCGGGGAACTATGGCTACACCTTC; cdr3_aa: CSALDPGNYGYTF
j_call: TRBJ2-3; d_call: .; clone_size: many; v_call: TRBV13; cdr3_nt: TGTGCCAGCAGCTTAGCGGGGTTGGAAGATACGCAGTATTTT; cdr3_aa: CASSLAGLEDTQYF
j_call: TRBJ2-5; d_call: TRBD2; clone_size: .; v_call: TRBV28; cdr3_nt: TGTGCCAGCAGTACCTCAACTAGCGGGAGGTTCCAAGAGACCCAGTACTTC; cdr3_aa: CASSTSTSGRFQETQYF
j_call: TRBJ2-2; d_call: .; clone_size: many; v_call: TRBV7-3; cdr3_nt: TGTGCCAGCAGCCTAGTAAGGGGAACCGGGGAGCTGTTTTTT; cdr3_aa: CASSLVRGTGELFF
j_call: TRBJ1-2; d_call: .; clone_size: many; v_call: TRBV7-2; cdr3_nt: TGTGCCAGCAGCTTAGTAGGAGGTTGGGAATTCGGTGGCTACACCTTC; cdr3_aa: CASSLVGGWEFGGYTF
j_call: TRBJ1-2; d_call: .; clone_size: many; v_call: TRBV6-5; cdr3_nt: TGTGCCAGCAGAAAGACCGGGATGGACTATGGCTACACCTTC; cdr3_aa: CASRKTGMDYGYTF
j_call: TRBJ2-7; d_call: .; clone_size: many; v_call: TRBV28; cdr3_nt: TGTGCCAGCAGTCCGTACCTTGGGCCCCAAAGCTCCTACGAGCAGTACTTC; cdr3_aa: CASSPYLGPQSSYEQYF
j_call: TRBJ2-4; d_call: TRBD1; clone_size: many; v_call: TRBV6-5; cdr3_nt: TGTGCCAGCAAGTCCCGGATAACAGGGGGGATAGCCAAAAACATTCAGTACTTC; cdr3_aa: CASKSRITGGIAKNIQYF
j_call: TRBJ1-2; d_call: .; clone_size: many; v_call: TRBV29-1; cdr3_nt: TGCAGCGTTGAAAGTTCGGCAGGATATGGCTACACCTTC; cdr3_aa: CSVESSAGYGYTF
j_call: TRBJ2-1; d_call: .; clone_size: many; v_call: TRBV6-5; cdr3_nt: TGTGCCAGCGGGAGGAGGGACCTTAGCTCCTACAATGAGCAGTTCTTC; cdr3_aa: CASGRRDLSSYNEQFF
j_call: TRBJ1-2; d_call: TRBD1; clone_size: many; v_call: TRBV5-4; cdr3_nt: TGTGCCAGCAGCTCTCCGGGACAGGGTTATGGCTACACCTTC; cdr3_aa: CASSSPGQGYGYTF
j_call: TRBJ2-5; d_call: TRBD1; clone_size: .; v_call: TRBV6-1; cdr3_nt: TGTGCCAGCAGCCAACCGGGACAGGGGGCAGAGACCCAGTACTTC; cdr3_aa: CASSQPGQGAETQYF
j_call: TRBJ2-2; d_call: .; clone_size: many; v_call: TRBV25-1; cdr3_nt: TGTGCCAGCAGTGAGGTATTGTGGGGGGTGAACACCGGGGAGCTGTTTTTT; cdr3_aa: CASSEVLWGVNTGELFF
j_call: TRBJ1-5; d_call: .; clone_size: many; v_call: TRBV11-2; cdr3_nt: TGTGCCAGCAGCTTAGATTCAGGAGGCAATCAGCCCCAGCATTTT; cdr3_aa: CASSLDSGGNQPQHF
j_call: TRBJ1-5; d_call: TRBD1; clone_size: many; v_call: TRBV19; cdr3_nt: TGTGCCAGTAGTATGTTGCCGCAGGGGGTCCAGCCCCAGCATTTT; cdr3_aa: CASSMLPQGVQPQHF
j_call: TRBJ2-5; d_call: TRBD2; clone_size: .; v_call: TRBV29-1; cdr3_nt: TGCAGCGTTGAAGAAATGTTAGCGGGGCAAGAGACCCAGTACTTC; cdr3_aa: CSVEEMLAGQETQYF
j_call: TRBJ2-6; d_call: .; clone_size: .; v_call: TRBV24-1; cdr3_nt: TGTGCCACCAGTGGCACAGTGACTGGGGCCAACGTCCTGACTTTC; cdr3_aa: CATSGTVTGANVLTF
j_call: TRBJ2-7; d_call: .; clone_size: .; v_call: TRBV6-5; cdr3_nt: TGTGCCAGCAGTTACAGGGATTTGGGTTACGAGCAGTACTTC; cdr3_aa: CASSYRDLGYEQYF
j_call: TRBJ1-1; d_call: TRBD1; clone_size: many; v_call: TRBV6-5; cdr3_nt: TGTGCCAGCAGTTACTCAGGGACAGGAAACACTGAAGCTTTCTTT; cdr3_aa: CASSYSGTGNTEAFF
j_call: TRBJ1-5; d_call: .; clone_size: many; v_call: TRBV6-1; cdr3_nt: TGTGCCAGCGGGGAGAACAATCAGCCCCAGCATTTT; cdr3_aa: CASGENNQPQHF
j_call: TRBJ1-2; d_call: .; clone_size: many; v_call: TRBV30; cdr3_nt: TGTGCCTGGGGGACACCTTCTAACTATGGCTACACCTTC; cdr3_aa: CAWGTPSNYGYTF
j_call: TRBJ1-1; d_call: .; clone_size: .; v_call: TRBV6-2/TRBV6-3; cdr3_nt: TGTGCCAGCAGTTACCCGGAGTTCGGAGCTCACCACACTGAAGCTTTCTTT; cdr3_aa: CASSYPEFGAHHTEAFF
j_call: TRBJ2-5; d_call: TRBD1; clone_size: many; v_call: TRBV10-3; cdr3_nt: TGTGCCATCAGTGATGGGGGACAGGAAGAGACCCAGTACTTC; cdr3_aa: CAISDGGQEETQYF